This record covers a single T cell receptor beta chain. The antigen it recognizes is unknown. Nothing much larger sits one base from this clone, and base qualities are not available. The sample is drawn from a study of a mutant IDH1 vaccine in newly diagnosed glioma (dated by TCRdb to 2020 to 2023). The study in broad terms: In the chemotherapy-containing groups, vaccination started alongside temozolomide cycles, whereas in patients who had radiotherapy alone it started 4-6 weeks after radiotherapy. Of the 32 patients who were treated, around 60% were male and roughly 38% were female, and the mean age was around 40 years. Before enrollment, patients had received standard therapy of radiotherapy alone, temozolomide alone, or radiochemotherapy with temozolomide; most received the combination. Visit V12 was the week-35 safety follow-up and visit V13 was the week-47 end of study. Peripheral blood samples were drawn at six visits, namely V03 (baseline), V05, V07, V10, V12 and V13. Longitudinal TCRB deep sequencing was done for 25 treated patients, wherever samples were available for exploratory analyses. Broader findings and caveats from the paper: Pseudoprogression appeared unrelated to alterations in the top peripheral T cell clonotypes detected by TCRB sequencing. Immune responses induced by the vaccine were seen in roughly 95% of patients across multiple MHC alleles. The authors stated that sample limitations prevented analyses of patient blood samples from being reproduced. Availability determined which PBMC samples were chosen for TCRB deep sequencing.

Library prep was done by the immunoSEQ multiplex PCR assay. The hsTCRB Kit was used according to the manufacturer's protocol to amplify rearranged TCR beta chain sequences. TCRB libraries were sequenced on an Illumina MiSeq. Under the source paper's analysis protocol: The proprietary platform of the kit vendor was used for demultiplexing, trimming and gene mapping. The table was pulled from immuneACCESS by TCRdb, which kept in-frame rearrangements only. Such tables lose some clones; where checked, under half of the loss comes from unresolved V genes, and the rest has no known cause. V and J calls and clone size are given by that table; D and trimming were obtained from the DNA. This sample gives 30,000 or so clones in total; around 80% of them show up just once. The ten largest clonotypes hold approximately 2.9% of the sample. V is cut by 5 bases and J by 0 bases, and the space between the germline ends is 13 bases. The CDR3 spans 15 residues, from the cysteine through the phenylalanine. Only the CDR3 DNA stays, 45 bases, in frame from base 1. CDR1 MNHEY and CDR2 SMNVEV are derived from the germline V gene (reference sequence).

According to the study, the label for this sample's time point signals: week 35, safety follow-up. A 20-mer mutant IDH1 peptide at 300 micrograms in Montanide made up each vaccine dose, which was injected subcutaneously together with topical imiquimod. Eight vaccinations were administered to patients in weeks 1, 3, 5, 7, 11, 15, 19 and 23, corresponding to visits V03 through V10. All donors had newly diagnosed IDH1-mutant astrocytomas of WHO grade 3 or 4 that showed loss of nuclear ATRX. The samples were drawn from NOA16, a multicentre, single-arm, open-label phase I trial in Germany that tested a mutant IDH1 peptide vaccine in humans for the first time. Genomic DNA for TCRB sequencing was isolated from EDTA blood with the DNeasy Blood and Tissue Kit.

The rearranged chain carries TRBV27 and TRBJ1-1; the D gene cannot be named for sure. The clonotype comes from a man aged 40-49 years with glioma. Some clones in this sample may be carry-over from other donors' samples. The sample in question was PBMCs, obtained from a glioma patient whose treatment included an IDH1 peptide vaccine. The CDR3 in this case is CASSRTIRLNTEAFF. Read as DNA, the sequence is TGTGCCAGCAGTCGCACAATCAGACTGAACACTGAAGCTTTCTTT.